This T cell receptor (beta chain) was observed in a study of cytomegalovirus exposure and HLA in healthy donors. PCR was performed using 60 Vbeta and 13 Jbeta primers. Repertoires were generated with immunoSEQ multiplex PCR, while TCRdb's copy carries only in-frame clones and drops some. The sample totals roughly 50,000 clones. General study findings and limits: Reported findings show TCR beta sequences accurately forecast HLA-A and HLA-B alleles in most subjects.

Concerning this clone: Its antigen is unidentified.

Healthy bone marrow donors made up the donor group. Germline CDR1 is ENHRY and CDR2 is SYGVKD. The V and J ends lost 3 bases and 7 bases respectively, with 13 bases between them. This CDR3 contains 14 residues. The sequence was obtained from a woman between 40 and 50 years old in good health and CMV-seronegative. The chain has TRBV10-3 and TRBJ1-5, with D hard to call. Sequencing input: PBMCs. CDR3 in DNA: TGTGCCATCAGTGACGGGCGGGTAGGGCAGCCCCAGCATTTT. This sequence encodes CAISDGRVGQPQHF.